This T cell receptor (beta chain) is drawn from a study of blood T cell repertoires in COVID-19. Method: immunoSEQ multiplex PCR; TCRdb's copy keeps in-frame clones and lacks some. The sample lists about 170,000 clones, around 82% occurring once. The CDR3 is made up of 14 amino acids. V lost 6 bases to trimming and J lost 4 bases; unmatched junction nucleotides: 3. Germline CDR1 is MNHNS and CDR2 is SASEGT. The clonotype comes from a woman at least 80 years old with acute or convalescent COVID-19. The V gene is TRBV6-1, the J gene TRBJ1-5, with 10 bases lining up with TRBD1. Sequences were obtained from peripheral blood. As DNA, the CDR3 is TGTGCCAGCAGGACAGGGGGCGGAAATCAGCCCCAGCATTTT. It specifies CASRTGGGNQPQHF.